This TCR beta chain emerged from a study of shared clonotypes between healthy human individuals. Assay: immunoSEQ multiplex PCR; the TCRdb copy retains only in-frame clones and omits some. This table holds about 800,000 clones, around 96% found once. For this clone: What it recognizes is unknown.

CD45RO-negative, CCR7-selected cells formed the naive CD8 fraction, which excluded terminally differentiated effector memory CD45RA+ cells. Per germline, CDR1 SGHVS and CDR2 FNYEAQ. CDR3 length: 15 amino acids. V was shortened by 6 bases and J by 6 bases, with 17 bases between the two germline ends. Study-wide results and limits: The genetic and exposure-history diversity represented was limited by few donors.

The material sequenced was naive CD8+ T cells sorted from blood. The clonotype was recovered from a man aged 30-40 years in good health. The chain joins TRBV7-6 to TRBJ2-2, with D perhaps matching TRBD1 (6 bases). The CDR3 reads CASSPPTGQAGELFF. The CDR3, as DNA: TGTGCCAGCAGTCCTCCGACAGGACAAGCCGGGGAGCTGTTTTTT. Variable domain in full (rest from reference TRBV7-6 and TRBJ2-2): GAGVSQSPRYKVTKRGQDVALRCDPISGHVSLYWYRQALGQGPEFLTYFNYEAQQDKSGLPNDRFSAERPEGSISTLTIQRTEQRDSAMYRCASSPPTGQAGELFFGEGSRLTVL.